This T cell receptor beta chain was retrieved from a study of monozygotic twins with inflammatory bowel disease. The study, taken as a whole, reports: With others, IBD patients shared fewer clonotypes than healthy twins did, especially with disease activity.

Worth noting for this clonotype: Its cognate antigen is unknown.

Template switching was used to attach UMIs, which incorporated a 6-nucleotide sample barcode. Using the 5' RACE reads, TCRdb records one entry per CDR3 protein without DNA. In all, the sample yields approximately 400,000 distinct CDR3 sequences. The authors isolated total RNA from whole blood without sorting T cells. The CDR3 sequence is 15 residues long. Germline CDR1 is SGHRS and CDR2 is YFSETQ. This chain joins TRBV5-1 and TRBJ2-7. The sample consisted of blood. The TCR was taken from a human donor with ulcerative colitis or Crohn's disease, or a healthy co-twin of an affected twin (not recorded which). The CDR3: CASSFRPGEPYEQYF.